The T cell receptor beta chain under discussion was sequenced for a study of blood T cell repertoires in COVID-19. Study in general: COVID-19 samples collected from the United States, Italy and Spain covered acute and convalescent phases.

This CDR3 region has 15 residues. The germline V and J ends were trimmed by 0 bases and 8 bases, with 16 bases remaining between them. Germline CDR1 and CDR2: SGHDN and FVKESK. Sequencing was performed with immunoSEQ multiplex PCR; in TCRdb, only in-frame clones are kept and a portion is missing. The table lists 150,000 to 200,000 clones, about nine tenths of them singletons. Donors in Cohort 3 counted as recovered after two negative PCRs, clearance, or symptom resolution. The V and J genes are TRBV14 and TRBJ1-2; D gene unclear. The specimen was PBMCs or T cells enriched from blood (not recorded which). This clonotype was obtained from a woman aged 18 to 35 who had recovered from COVID-19. CDR3: CASSQDLEGYGGYTF. The CDR3 coding sequence is TGTGCCAGCAGCCAAGATCTAGAGGGATATGGAGGCTACACCTTC.